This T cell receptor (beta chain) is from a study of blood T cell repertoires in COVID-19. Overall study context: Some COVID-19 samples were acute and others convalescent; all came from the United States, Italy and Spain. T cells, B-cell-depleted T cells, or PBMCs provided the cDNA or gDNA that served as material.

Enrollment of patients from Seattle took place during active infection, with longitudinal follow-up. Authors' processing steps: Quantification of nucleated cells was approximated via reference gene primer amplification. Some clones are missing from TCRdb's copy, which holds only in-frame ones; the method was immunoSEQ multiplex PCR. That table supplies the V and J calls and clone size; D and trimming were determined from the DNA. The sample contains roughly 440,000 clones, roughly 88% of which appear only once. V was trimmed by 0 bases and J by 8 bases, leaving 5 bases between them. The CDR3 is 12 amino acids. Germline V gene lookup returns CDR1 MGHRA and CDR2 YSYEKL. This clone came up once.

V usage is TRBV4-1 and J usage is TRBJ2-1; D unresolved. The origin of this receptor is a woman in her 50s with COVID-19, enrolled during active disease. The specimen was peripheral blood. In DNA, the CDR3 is TGCGCCAGCAGCCAAGACCCGGATGAGCAGTTCTTC. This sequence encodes CASSQDPDEQFF.